The clone carrying this TCR beta chain has more than one count but fewer than ten. This sample is drawn from a study of T cells in Graves' hyperthyroidism and ophthalmopathy. Used for diagnoses were clinical symptoms, serum thyroxine and TRAb, thyroid ultrasound and orbital computed tomography. Amplification yielded TCR beta CDR3 regions, with RNA transcripts as the source. HTBI primers drove first-round RT-PCR of the TCR CDR3. One entry per CDR3 protein results from TCRdb running MiXCR on the multiplex PCR reads. This sample has fewer than 900,000 distinct CDR3 sequences, with about 17% found just once. J gave up 1 base and V 0 bases, and 2 bases lay outside the gene matches. The CDR3 is made up of 15 amino acids. Germline V gene lookup returns CDR1 LGHDT and CDR2 YNNKEL (reference sequence).

The clonotype was recovered from a woman in her forties or fifties with Graves' hyperthyroidism that later progressed to Graves' ophthalmopathy. The source material was blood. The chain joins TRBV3-1 to TRBJ2-7; 8 nucleotides line up with TRBD2. Here the CDR3 reads CASSQEPSGSYEQYF. CDR3 DNA: TGTGCCAGCAGCCAAGAGCCTAGCGGGTCCTACGAGCAGTACTTC.